The rows below give T cell receptor beta chains drawn from one sample of a study of patients and donors after allogeneic stem cell transplantation. TCRdb reprocessed the RT-PCR reads via MiXCR and lists one record per CDR3 protein. The data contain approximately 220,000 distinct CDR3 sequences, over 30% of them singletons. The sequenced sample was blood, either unsorted or a sorted T cell fraction (not recorded which). The receptors were sampled from a human donor who was either an allogeneic HSCT recipient or a stem cell or donor lymphocyte infusion donor (not recorded which). It is not recorded whose cells these are; they may come from a transplant donor. The CDR3 runs from the conserved cysteine through the conserved F or W. The order of the fields is V gene, D gene, clone size, J gene, CDR3 protein, CDR3 DNA. D genes are given only for firm matches. A row's size may be missing; if present it is once, few, many or a size class.

>TRBV5-1|TRBD1|NA|TRBJ2-7
CASSLDPSGQGYEQYF
TGCGCCAGCAGCTTGGATCCTTCGGGACAGGGCTACGAGCAGTACTTC
>TRBV5-1|NA|few|TRBJ1-2
CASSLGGIFYGYTF
TGCGCCAGCAGCTTAGGTGGGATCTTCTATGGCTACACCTTC
>TRBV27|NA|few|TRBJ1-5
CASSPRGVYSNQPQHF
TGTGCCAGCAGTCCCCGTGGGGTCTATAGCAATCAGCCCCAGCATTTT
>TRBV6-1|NA|few|TRBJ1-4
CASSEALWRKLFF
TGTGCCAGCAGTGAGGCCCTGTGGAGGAAACTGTTTTTT
>TRBV27|NA|few|TRBJ2-7
CASSGPWGYEQYF
TGTGCCAGCAGTGGTCCTTGGGGCTACGAGCAGTACTTC
>TRBV18|NA|NA|TRBJ1-2
CASSPGNYGYTF
TGTGCCAGCAGCCCGGGGAACTATGGCTACACCTTC
>TRBV20-1|NA|few|TRBJ1-2
CSATFGDYGYTF
TGCAGTGCTACCTTTGGAGATTATGGCTACACCTTC
>TRBV9|NA|NA|TRBJ2-3
CASSVGLWFGTDTQYF
TGTGCCAGCAGCGTAGGATTGTGGTTCGGCACAGATACGCAGTATTTT
>TRBV20-1|NA|NA|TRBJ1-1
CSARPWLVNTEAFF
TGCAGTGCTAGGCCCTGGTTAGTGAACACTGAAGCTTTCTTT
>TRBV12-3/TRBV12-4|NA|few|TRBJ1-4
CASSLSFEEKLFF
TGTGCCAGCAGTTTATCGTTCGAGGAAAAACTGTTTTTT
>TRBV27|TRBD1|few|TRBJ1-5
CASRPLTGDSNQPQHF
TGTGCCAGCAGGCCCCTGACAGGGGATAGCAATCAGCCCCAGCATTTT
>TRBV3-1|NA|few|TRBJ1-1
CASSTQDRNTEAFF
TGTGCCAGCAGCACCCAGGACAGGAACACTGAAGCTTTCTTT
>TRBV12-3/TRBV12-4|TRBD1|NA|TRBJ1-5
CASSLGRDSYSNQPQHF
TGTGCCAGCAGTTTAGGGAGGGACAGTTATAGCAATCAGCCCCAGCATTTT
>TRBV20-1|NA|NA|TRBJ2-7
CSVGRKSYEQYF
TGCAGTGTAGGCCGGAAATCCTACGAGCAGTACTTC
>TRBV3-1|TRBD1|NA|TRBJ1-2
CASSRRQGAVRGYTF
TGTGCCAGCAGCCGTCGACAGGGTGCGGTGAGGGGCTACACCTTC
>TRBV4-2|TRBD1|NA|TRBJ2-7
CASSQLGQSLAYEQYF
TGTGCCAGCAGCCAGCTGGGACAGAGTCTTGCTTACGAGCAGTACTTC
>TRBV7-9|NA|NA|TRBJ1-2
CASSLGAPQADRGYTF
TGTGCCAGCAGCCTCGGGGCCCCACAGGCTGACAGGGGCTACACCTTC
>TRBV5-5|TRBD2|NA|TRBJ2-7
CASSLAGTVTYEQYF
TGTGCCAGCAGCTTAGCGGGGACGGTTACCTACGAGCAGTACTTC
>TRBV19|TRBD2|few|TRBJ2-2
CASSIGLAGPSDTGELFF
TGTGCCAGTAGTATCGGACTAGCGGGGCCGTCGGACACCGGGGAGCTGTTTTTT
>TRBV20-1|TRBD2|NA|TRBJ2-7
CSARSGGAGEQYF
TGCAGTGCCCGTAGCGGGGGGGCAGGCGAGCAGTACTTC
>TRBV13|TRBD1|NA|TRBJ2-2
CASSTRGQGLNTGELFF
TGTGCCAGCAGCACGCGCGGACAGGGTTTGAACACCGGGGAGCTGTTTTTT
>TRBV6-6|NA|few|TRBJ1-5
CASSYRQNQPQHF
TGTGCCAGCAGTTACCGACAGAATCAGCCCCAGCATTTT
>TRBV12-3/TRBV12-4|NA|few|TRBJ1-1
CASSFVGGSTEAFF
TGTGCCAGCAGTTTCGTTGGGGGGAGTACTGAAGCTTTCTTT
>TRBV9|TRBD1|NA|TRBJ2-2
CASSPKGTGRVELFF
TGTGCCAGCAGCCCGAAGGGGACAGGGCGCGTGGAGCTGTTTTTT
>TRBV7-9|NA|few|TRBJ1-2
CASSLGAMVFYGYTF
TGTGCCAGCAGCTTGGGGGCCATGGTGTTCTATGGCTACACCTTC
>TRBV7-9|NA|few|TRBJ1-3
CASSLVNGLSGNTIYF
TGTGCCAGCAGCTTAGTCAACGGTTTATCTGGAAACACCATATATTTT
>TRBV6-5|NA|NA|TRBJ2-1
CASRGSKRARQFF
TGTGCCAGCAGGGGGAGTAAAAGGGCCCGGCAGTTCTTC
>TRBV9|NA|few|TRBJ1-3
CASSVAEFSGNTIYF
TGTGCCAGCAGCGTAGCTGAGTTCTCTGGAAACACCATATATTTT
>TRBV10-3|TRBD1|NA|TRBJ1-2
CAISETGGFGYGYTF
TGTGCCATCAGTGAGACAGGGGGCTTTGGCTATGGCTACACCTTC
>TRBV6-1|NA|once|TRBJ2-5
CASSDSVVGTQYF
TGTGCCAGCAGTGACAGCGTGGTCGGGACCCAGTACTTC
>TRBV7-2|TRBD1|NA|TRBJ1-2
CASSLGDRGYGYTF
TGTGCCAGCAGCTTAGGGGACAGGGGCTATGGCTACACCTTC
>TRBV6-2/TRBV6-3|NA|NA|TRBJ2-1
CASSGTGAYNEQFF
TGTGCCAGCAGCGGGACGGGGGCCTACAATGAGCAGTTCTTC
>TRBV15|TRBD1|few|TRBJ2-5
CATSKLGGKETQYF
TGTGCCACCAGCAAATTAGGGGGCAAAGAGACCCAGTACTTC
>TRBV29-1|NA|few|TRBJ1-3
CSATQSSGNTIYF
TGCAGCGCGACACAGAGCTCTGGAAACACCATATATTTT
>TRBV20-1|NA|NA|TRBJ1-1
CSARSGAGDTEAFF
TGCAGTGCTAGATCTGGGGCAGGGGACACTGAAGCTTTCTTT
>TRBV6-5|NA|few|TRBJ1-1
CASIKRKGNTEAFF
TGTGCCAGCATCAAACGTAAGGGGAACACTGAAGCTTTCTTT
>TRBV7-2|NA|NA|TRBJ1-1
CASSVLGVAEAFF
TGTGCCAGCAGCGTCCTCGGGGTGGCTGAAGCTTTCTTT
>TRBV7-9|NA|NA|TRBJ1-2
CASSRLGAAFYYGYTF
TGTGCCAGCAGCCGCCTCGGGGCAGCTTTTTATTATGGCTACACCTTC
>TRBV4-2|NA|NA|TRBJ1-1
CASSQDKGYTEAFF
TGTGCCAGCAGCCAAGATAAGGGGTACACTGAAGCTTTCTTT
>TRBV20-1|TRBD1|NA|TRBJ1-1
CSAREHQGAGEAFF
TGCAGTGCTAGAGAACATCAGGGGGCGGGTGAAGCTTTCTTT
>TRBV12-3/TRBV12-4|TRBD1|NA|TRBJ2-7
CASSKGQGYEQYF
TGTGCCAGCAGCAAGGGACAGGGCTACGAGCAGTACTTC
>TRBV12-3/TRBV12-4|TRBD2|NA|TRBJ2-7
CASSLVGTSTLEQYF
TGTGCCAGCAGTTTAGTTGGGACTAGTACCCTCGAGCAGTACTTC
>TRBV7-3|TRBD2|NA|TRBJ2-3
CASSEGLAYSRDTQYF
TGTGCCAGCAGCGAGGGACTAGCGTACAGCAGAGATACGCAGTATTTT